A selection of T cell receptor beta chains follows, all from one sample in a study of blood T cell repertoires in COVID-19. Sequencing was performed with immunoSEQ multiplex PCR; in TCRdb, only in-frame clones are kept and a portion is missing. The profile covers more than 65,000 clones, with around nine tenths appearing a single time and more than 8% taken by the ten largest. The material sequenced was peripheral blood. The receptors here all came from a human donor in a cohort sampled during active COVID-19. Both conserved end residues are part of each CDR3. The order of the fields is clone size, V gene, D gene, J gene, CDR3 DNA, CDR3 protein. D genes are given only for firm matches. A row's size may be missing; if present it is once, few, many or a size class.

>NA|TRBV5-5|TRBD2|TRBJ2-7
TGTGCCAGCAGCTTGTCGGGAGGTCCCTACGAGCAGTACTTC
CASSLSGGPYEQYF
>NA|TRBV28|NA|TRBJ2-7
TGTGCCAGCAGTTTCGGAGGGGACGAGCAGTACTTC
CASSFGGDEQYF
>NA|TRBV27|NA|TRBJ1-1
TGTGCCAGCATGGTCGTAGGACTCCTGACGACTGAAGCTTTCTTT
CASMVVGLLTTEAFF
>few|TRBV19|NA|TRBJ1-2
TGTGCCAGTAGTCGGACCGGGGACTATGGCTACACCTTC
CASSRTGDYGYTF
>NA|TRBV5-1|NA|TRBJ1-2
TGCGCCAGCAGCTTAGAAGAGAACTATGGCTACACCTTC
CASSLEENYGYTF
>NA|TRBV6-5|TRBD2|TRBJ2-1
TGTGCCAGCAGTTCCGTAGCGGGTGAGCAGTTCTTC
CASSSVAGEQFF
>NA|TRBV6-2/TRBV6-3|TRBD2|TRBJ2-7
TGTGCCAGCAGCACCACGGGGGGGGGAATCGCCTACGAGCAGTACTTC
CASSTTGGGIAYEQYF
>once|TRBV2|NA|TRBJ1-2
TGTGCCAGCAAATTGACAGCTCCTAACTATGGCTACACCTTC
CASKLTAPNYGYTF
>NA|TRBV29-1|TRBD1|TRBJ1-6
TGCAGCGTTCCACCGGACAGGTGCGGTTCACCCCTCCACTTT
CSVPPDRCGSPLHF
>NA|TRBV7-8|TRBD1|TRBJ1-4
TGTGCCAGCAGCCCCTACGGACAGGGGGGAGAAAAACTGTTTTTT
CASSPYGQGGEKLFF
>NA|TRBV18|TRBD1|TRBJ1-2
TGTGCCAGCTCACCAGACAGGGCGTATGGCTACACCTTC
CASSPDRAYGYTF